The rows below give T cell receptor beta chains drawn from one sample of a study of vaccination and CD4 T cells after COVID-19. Their recognized antigens are unknown. One entry per CDR3 protein results from TCRdb running MiXCR on the PCR reads. The sample yields some 14,000 distinct CDR3 sequences, around three quarters seen once. The specimen sequenced was CD4+ T cells from blood, cultured in vitro. These receptors were taken from a human donor who had recovered from COVID-19. Each CDR3 is given with its conserved first and last residue. D genes are given only for firm matches. Expanded clones get a size class; other rows say once, few or many, or leave the size out.

DNA	CDR3	J	size	V	D
TGTGCCAGTAGTATAGGACAGGGCAAGGCTGGGGCCAACGTCCTGACTTTC	CASSIGQGKAGANVLTF	TRBJ2-6	-	TRBV19	TRBD1
TGTGCCACCAGTGATTTAGCGAGCGGGAGAGGGCATGAGCAGTTCTTC	CATSDLASGRGHEQFF	TRBJ2-1	-	TRBV24-1	TRBD2
TGCAGTGCTAGGGGGGACTACATCTACGAGCAGTACTTC	CSARGDYIYEQYF	TRBJ2-7	once	TRBV20-1	TRBD2
TGTGCCAGCCGACAGGGAAGGGCCTATAATTCACCCCTCCACTTT	CASRQGRAYNSPLHF	TRBJ1-6	-	TRBV27	TRBD1
TGTGCCAGCAGCCGAGGGACAGGGGGCATCCTTGAAGCTTTCTTT	CASSRGTGGILEAFF	TRBJ1-1	-	TRBV5-8	TRBD1
TGTGCCACCAGTTGGGACAGGGATTATGGCCACACCTTC	CATSWDRDYGHTF	TRBJ1-2	-	TRBV24-1	TRBD1
TGTGCCAGTAGTACCCGGGCGGGTGTCGGACAGGCTAATTCACCCCTCCACTTT	CASSTRAGVGQANSPLHF	TRBJ1-6	-	TRBV19	TRBD1
TGTGCCAGCAGCTTAATCCGGGAGACCGGGGAGCTGTTTTTT	CASSLIRETGELFF	TRBJ2-2	-	TRBV7-9	-
TGTGCCAGCAGTTTATCCCCTCCTTTCCAAGAGACCCAGTACTTC	CASSLSPPFQETQYF	TRBJ2-5	-	TRBV27	-
TGTGCCACCAGCCGAGCCGTTGACAACACTGAAGCTTTCTTT	CATSRAVDNTEAFF	TRBJ1-1	few	TRBV15	-
TGCAGTGCTAGAGATCTCGGTTTGGGCAATCAGCCCCAGCATTTT	CSARDLGLGNQPQHF	TRBJ1-5	-	TRBV20-1	-
TGTGCCACCAGTGACACCGGACAGGGAGGAGATACGCAGTATTTT	CATSDTGQGGDTQYF	TRBJ2-3	-	TRBV24-1	TRBD1
TGTGCCAGCAGCTTAATGGCCACCCGCAATCAGCCCCAGCATTTT	CASSLMATRNQPQHF	TRBJ1-5	-	TRBV7-8	-
TGTGCCAGCAGTTCGACAGGGGAGAATCAGCCCCAGCATTTT	CASSSTGENQPQHF	TRBJ1-5	-	TRBV27	TRBD1
TGTGCTAGCAGCGAATTAGACAGGGTCAACACCGGGGAGCTGTTTTTT	CASSELDRVNTGELFF	TRBJ2-2	-	TRBV7-7	TRBD1
TGTGCCAGCAGGCTATATGGAGAGTTTATCTTT	CASRLYGEFIF	TRBJ1-1	-	TRBV28	-
TGTGCCAGCAGCCCGACTAGCGGATACCAAGAGACCCAGTACTTC	CASSPTSGYQETQYF	TRBJ2-5	-	TRBV28	TRBD2
TGTGCCACCAGTGATGGGATACTAGCGGGAGCTGATGAGCAGTTCTTC	CATSDGILAGADEQFF	TRBJ2-1	-	TRBV24-1	TRBD2